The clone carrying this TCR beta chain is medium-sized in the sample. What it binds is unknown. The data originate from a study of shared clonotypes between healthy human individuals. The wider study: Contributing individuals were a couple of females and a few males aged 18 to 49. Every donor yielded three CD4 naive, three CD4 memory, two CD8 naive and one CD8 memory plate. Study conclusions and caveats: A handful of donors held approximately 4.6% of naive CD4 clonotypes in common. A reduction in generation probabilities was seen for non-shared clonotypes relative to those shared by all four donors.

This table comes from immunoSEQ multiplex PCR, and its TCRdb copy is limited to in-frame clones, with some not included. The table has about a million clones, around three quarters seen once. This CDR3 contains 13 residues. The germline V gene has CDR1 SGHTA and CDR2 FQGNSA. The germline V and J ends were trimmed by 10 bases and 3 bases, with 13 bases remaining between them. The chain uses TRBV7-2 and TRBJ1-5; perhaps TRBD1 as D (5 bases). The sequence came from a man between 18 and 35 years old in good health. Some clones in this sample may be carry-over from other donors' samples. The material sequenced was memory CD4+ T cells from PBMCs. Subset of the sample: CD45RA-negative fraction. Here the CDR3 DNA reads TGTGCCACCTCGGGAGGGGTCAATCAGCCCCAGCATTTT. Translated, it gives CATSGGVNQPQHF.